A selection of T cell receptor beta chains follows, all from one sample in a study of blood T cell repertoires in COVID-19. Repertoires were generated with immunoSEQ multiplex PCR, while TCRdb's copy carries only in-frame clones and drops some. The sample contains some 200,000 clones, approximately 89% of which appear only once. The sequencing sample was made of peripheral blood. The receptor set was obtained from a woman in her thirties or forties with acute or convalescent COVID-19. Both conserved end residues are part of each CDR3. A D gene is named only where the DNA matches it firmly.

CDR3nt: TGTGCCAGCACCCCACAAAGCACAGATACGCAGTATTTT; CDR3aa: CASTPQSTDTQYF; j_gene: TRBJ2-3; v_gene: TRBV11-2; d_gene: NA
CDR3nt: TGTGCCAGCAGTTCCGCGGCAGGGGGCACGGGGAACACTGAAGCTTTCTTT; CDR3aa: CASSSAAGGTGNTEAFF; j_gene: TRBJ1-1; v_gene: TRBV28; d_gene: TRBD1
CDR3nt: TGTGCCAGCAGTTTGGGCCGCTTGGATGGCTACACCTTC; CDR3aa: CASSLGRLDGYTF; j_gene: TRBJ1-2; v_gene: TRBV12-3/TRBV12-4; d_gene: NA
CDR3nt: TGTGCCTTTTCGGGACAGTATGATGGCTACACCTTC; CDR3aa: CAFSGQYDGYTF; j_gene: TRBJ1-2; v_gene: TRBV30; d_gene: TRBD1
CDR3nt: TGTGCCAGCAGAGTACAGGGGGCATCCTATGGCTACACCTTC; CDR3aa: CASRVQGASYGYTF; j_gene: TRBJ1-2; v_gene: TRBV2; d_gene: TRBD1
CDR3nt: TGTGCCAGCAGTTACCAGGGGGACCGTCAGCCCCAGCATTTT; CDR3aa: CASSYQGDRQPQHF; j_gene: TRBJ1-5; v_gene: TRBV6-6; d_gene: TRBD1
CDR3nt: TGTGCCAGTAGTATAGCCCAAGTGCGTATCTACAATGAGCAGTTCTTC; CDR3aa: CASSIAQVRIYNEQFF; j_gene: TRBJ2-1; v_gene: TRBV19; d_gene: NA
CDR3nt: TGTGCCAGCAGCCCGACAGGGGGCCGGCAGCCCCAGCATTTT; CDR3aa: CASSPTGGRQPQHF; j_gene: TRBJ1-5; v_gene: TRBV2; d_gene: TRBD1
CDR3nt: TGTGCCAGCAGCTCGGGACTCCTAAACATTCAGTACTTC; CDR3aa: CASSSGLLNIQYF; j_gene: TRBJ2-4; v_gene: TRBV5-4; d_gene: NA
CDR3nt: TGTGCCAGCAGTAAGGCTGGAGTGAATGAAAAACTGTTTTTT; CDR3aa: CASSKAGVNEKLFF; j_gene: TRBJ1-4; v_gene: TRBV5-6; d_gene: NA
CDR3nt: TGTGCCAGCAACGTACCGGGACAGAGCTTCGGTGGCTACACCTTC; CDR3aa: CASNVPGQSFGGYTF; j_gene: TRBJ1-2; v_gene: TRBV6-5; d_gene: TRBD1
CDR3nt: TGTGCCAGCAGTCTATCTGGACGGGGGGGTGGCACTGAAGCTTTCTTT; CDR3aa: CASSLSGRGGGTEAFF; j_gene: TRBJ1-1; v_gene: TRBV2; d_gene: NA
CDR3nt: TGTGCCAGCAGCGCCTCCCCTCAGGGAAGGACTGAAGCTTTCTTT; CDR3aa: CASSASPQGRTEAFF; j_gene: TRBJ1-1; v_gene: TRBV25-1; d_gene: NA
CDR3nt: TGCGCCAGCAGTGACAGGGGGCAAGGAGAGACCCAGTACTTC; CDR3aa: CASSDRGQGETQYF; j_gene: TRBJ2-5; v_gene: TRBV10-1; d_gene: TRBD1
CDR3nt: TGTGCCAGCAGCTTAGCACAGGGGGAAGCCTATGGCTACACCTTC; CDR3aa: CASSLAQGEAYGYTF; j_gene: TRBJ1-2; v_gene: TRBV11-2; d_gene: TRBD1
CDR3nt: TGTGCCAGCAGCGCCGGTGGAGGCGGGAGCAATTCACCCCTCCACTTT; CDR3aa: CASSAGGGGSNSPLHF; j_gene: TRBJ1-6; v_gene: TRBV9; d_gene: NA
CDR3nt: TGTGCCAGCAGTTACTCTGGCAGATCTGAAGCTTTCTTT; CDR3aa: CASSYSGRSEAFF; j_gene: TRBJ1-1; v_gene: TRBV6-5; d_gene: NA
CDR3nt: TGTGCCAGTAGTATAGAGGGGACTGCCTTCAGGAAATCCCAGCATTTT; CDR3aa: CASSIEGTAFRKSQHF; j_gene: TRBJ1-5; v_gene: TRBV19; d_gene: NA
CDR3nt: TGCGCCAGCAGTGATGGGGGGGCCAACACCGGGGAGCTGTTTTTT; CDR3aa: CASSDGGANTGELFF; j_gene: TRBJ2-2; v_gene: TRBV10-1; d_gene: NA
CDR3nt: TGTGCCATCGCTCCAGGGGGCTTCACTGAAGCTTTCTTT; CDR3aa: CAIAPGGFTEAFF; j_gene: TRBJ1-1; v_gene: TRBV10-3; d_gene: TRBD1